This TCR beta chain was captured in a study of T-cell reconstitution after alpha-beta-depleted transplantation in children. Preparing the TCRbeta library involved the use of unique molecular identifiers. TCRdb re-analysed the PCR reads in MiXCR, keeping a single row per CDR3 protein. Here the sample spans hundreds of thousands of distinct CDR3 sequences, around a sixth being singletons. This clonotype was recorded many times. The V gene's germline CDR1 is DFQATT and CDR2 SNEGSKA (reference sequence). Trimming shortened V by 0 bases and J by 7 bases, and 9 bases separated the two germline ends. The CDR3 has 12 amino acids.

Sample: PBMCs from the stem cell graft donor, taken from the stem cell graft. The chain combines TRBV20-1 with TRBJ1-2; TRBD1 might be the D (5 bases). The source is a human donor who donated a stem cell graft to a child with acute myeloid leukemia. The CDR3 nucleotides read TGCAGTGCTAGAGATGGGGGAGTTGGCTACACCTTC. This sequence encodes CSARDGGVGYTF.